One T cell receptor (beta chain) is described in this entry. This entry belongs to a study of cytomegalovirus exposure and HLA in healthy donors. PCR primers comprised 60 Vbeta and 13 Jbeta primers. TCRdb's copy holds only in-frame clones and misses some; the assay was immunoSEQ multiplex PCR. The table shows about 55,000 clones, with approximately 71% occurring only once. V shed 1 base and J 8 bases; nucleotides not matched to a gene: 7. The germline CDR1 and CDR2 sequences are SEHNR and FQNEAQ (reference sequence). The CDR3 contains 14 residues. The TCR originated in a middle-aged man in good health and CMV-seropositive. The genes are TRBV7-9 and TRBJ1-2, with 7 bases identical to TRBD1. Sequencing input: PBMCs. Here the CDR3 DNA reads TGTGCCAGCAGCTTAGGAGGGGGCTCTGCGGGCTACACCTTC. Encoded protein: CASSLGGGSAGYTF.